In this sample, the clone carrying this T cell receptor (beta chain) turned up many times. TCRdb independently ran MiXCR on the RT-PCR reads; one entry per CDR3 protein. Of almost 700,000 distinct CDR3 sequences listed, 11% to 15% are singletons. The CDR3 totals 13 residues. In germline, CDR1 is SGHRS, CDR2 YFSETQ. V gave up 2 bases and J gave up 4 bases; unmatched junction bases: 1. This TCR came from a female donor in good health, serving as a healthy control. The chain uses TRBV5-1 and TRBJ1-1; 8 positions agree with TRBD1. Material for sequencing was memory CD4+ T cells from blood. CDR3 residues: CASSLTGGTEAFF. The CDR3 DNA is TGCGCCAGCAGCTTAACAGGGGGCACTGAAGCTTTCTTT.